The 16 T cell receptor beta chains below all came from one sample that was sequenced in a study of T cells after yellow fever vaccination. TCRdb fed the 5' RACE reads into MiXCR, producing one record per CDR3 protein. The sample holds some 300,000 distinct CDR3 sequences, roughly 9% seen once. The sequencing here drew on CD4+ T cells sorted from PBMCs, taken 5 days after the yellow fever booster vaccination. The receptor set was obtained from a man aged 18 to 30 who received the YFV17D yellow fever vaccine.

CDR3 DNA: TGTGCCAGCAAAAGAGAGTACGAGCAGTACTTC. It yields the protein CASKREYEQYF. V and J are TRBV2 and TRBJ2-7; D is unresolved. The CDR3 sequence is 11 residues long. The germline CDR1 and CDR2 sequences are SNHLY and FYNNEI. The V and J ends lost 7 bases and 4 bases respectively, with 8 bases between them.

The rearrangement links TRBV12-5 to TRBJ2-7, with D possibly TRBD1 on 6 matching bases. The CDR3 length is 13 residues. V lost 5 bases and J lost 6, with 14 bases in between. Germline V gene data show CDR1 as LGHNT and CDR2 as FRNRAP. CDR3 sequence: CASGQKTGPEQYV. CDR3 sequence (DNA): TGTGCTAGTGGTCAGAAGACAGGACCCGAGCAGTACGTC.

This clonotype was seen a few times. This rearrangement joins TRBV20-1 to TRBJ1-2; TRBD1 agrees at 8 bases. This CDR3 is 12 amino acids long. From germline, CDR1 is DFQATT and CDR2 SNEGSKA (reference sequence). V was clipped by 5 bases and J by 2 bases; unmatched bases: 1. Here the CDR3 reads CSAGTGNYGYTF. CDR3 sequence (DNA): TGCAGTGCTGGGACAGGAAACTATGGCTACACCTTC.

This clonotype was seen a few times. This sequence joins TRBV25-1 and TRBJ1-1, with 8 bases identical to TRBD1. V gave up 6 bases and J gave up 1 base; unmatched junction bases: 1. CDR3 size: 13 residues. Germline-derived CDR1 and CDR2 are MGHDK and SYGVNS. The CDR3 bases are TGTGCCAGCAGGGACAGGGAGAACACTGAAGCTTTCTTT. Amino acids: CASRDRENTEAFF.

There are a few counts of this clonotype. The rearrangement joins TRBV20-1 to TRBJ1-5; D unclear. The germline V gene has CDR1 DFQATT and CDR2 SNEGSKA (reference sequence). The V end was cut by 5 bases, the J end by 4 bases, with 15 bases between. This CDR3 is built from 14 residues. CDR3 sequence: CSARPNGRNQPQHF. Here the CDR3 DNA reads TGCAGTGCTCGACCGAATGGCCGGAATCAGCCCCAGCATTTT.

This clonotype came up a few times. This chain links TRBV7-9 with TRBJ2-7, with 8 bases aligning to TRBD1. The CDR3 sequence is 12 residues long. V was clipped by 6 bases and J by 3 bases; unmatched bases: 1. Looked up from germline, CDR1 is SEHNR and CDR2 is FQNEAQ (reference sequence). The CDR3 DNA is TGTGCCAGCAGTGGACAGGGCTACGAGCAGTACGTC. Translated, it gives CASSGQGYEQYV.

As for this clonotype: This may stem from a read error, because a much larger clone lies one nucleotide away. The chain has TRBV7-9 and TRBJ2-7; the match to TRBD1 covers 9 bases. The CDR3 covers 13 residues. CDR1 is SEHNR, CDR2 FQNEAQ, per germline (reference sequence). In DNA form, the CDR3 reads TGTGCCAGCAGCCGGGGACAGGGCTACGAGCTGTACTTC. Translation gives CASSRGQGYELYF.

DNA of the CDR3: TGTGCCAGCTCTCGCGGAAATTCCCTATTCTTT. This sequence encodes CASSRGNSLFF. The chain joins TRBV27 to TRBJ1-1; D unclear. Germline loops: CDR1 MNHEY, CDR2 SMNVEV (reference sequence). Trimming removed 8 bases at V and 14 bases at J, with 18 bases between. The CDR3 length is 11 residues.

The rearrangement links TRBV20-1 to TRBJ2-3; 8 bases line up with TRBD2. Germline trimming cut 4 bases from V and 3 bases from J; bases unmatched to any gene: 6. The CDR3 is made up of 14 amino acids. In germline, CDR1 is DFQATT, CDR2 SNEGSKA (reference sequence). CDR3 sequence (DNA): TGCAGTGCTATAGCGGGGAGAGGTACAGATACGCAGTATTTT. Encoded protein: CSAIAGRGTDTQYF.

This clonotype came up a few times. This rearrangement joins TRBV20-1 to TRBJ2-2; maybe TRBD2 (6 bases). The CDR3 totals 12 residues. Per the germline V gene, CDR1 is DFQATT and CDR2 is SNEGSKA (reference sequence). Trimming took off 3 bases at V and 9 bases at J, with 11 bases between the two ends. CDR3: CSARRGARELFF. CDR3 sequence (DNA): TGCAGTGCTAGGCGCGGGGCCCGGGAGCTGTTTTTT.

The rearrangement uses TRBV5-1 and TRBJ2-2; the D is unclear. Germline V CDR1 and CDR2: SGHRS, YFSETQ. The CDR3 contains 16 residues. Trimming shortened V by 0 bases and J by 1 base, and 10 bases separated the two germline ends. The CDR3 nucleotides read TGCGCCAGCAGCTTGGCCGAGACCCGGAACACCGGGGAGCTGTTTTTT. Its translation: CASSLAETRNTGELFF.

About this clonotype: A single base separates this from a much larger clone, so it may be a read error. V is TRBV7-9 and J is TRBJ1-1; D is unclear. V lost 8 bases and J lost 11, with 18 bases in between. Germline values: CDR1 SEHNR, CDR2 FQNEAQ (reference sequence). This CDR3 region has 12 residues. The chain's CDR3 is CASGTYFRMAFF. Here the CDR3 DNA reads TGTGCCAGCGGAACTTACTTCAGGATGGCTTTCTTT. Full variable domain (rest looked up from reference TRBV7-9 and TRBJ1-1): DTGVSQNPRHKITKRGQNVTFRCDPISEHNRLYWYRQTLGQGPEFLTYFQNEAQLEKSRLLSDRFSAERPKGSFSTLEIQRTEQGDSAMYLCASGTYFRMAFFGQGTRLTVV.

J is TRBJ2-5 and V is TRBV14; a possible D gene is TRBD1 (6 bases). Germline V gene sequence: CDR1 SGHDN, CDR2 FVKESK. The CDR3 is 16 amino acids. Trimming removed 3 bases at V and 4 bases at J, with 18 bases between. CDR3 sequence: CASSHDRSTIGETQYF. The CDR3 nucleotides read TGTGCCAGCAGCCACGACAGGAGCACCATAGGAGAGACCCAGTACTTC.

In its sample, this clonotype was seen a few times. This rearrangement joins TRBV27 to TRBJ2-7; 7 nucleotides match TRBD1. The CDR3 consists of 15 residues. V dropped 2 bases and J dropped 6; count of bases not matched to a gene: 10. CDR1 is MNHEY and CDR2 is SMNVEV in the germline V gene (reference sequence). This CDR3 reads CASSLMATGWSEQYF. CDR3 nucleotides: TGTGCCAGCAGTTTAATGGCGACAGGGTGGTCCGAGCAGTACTTC.

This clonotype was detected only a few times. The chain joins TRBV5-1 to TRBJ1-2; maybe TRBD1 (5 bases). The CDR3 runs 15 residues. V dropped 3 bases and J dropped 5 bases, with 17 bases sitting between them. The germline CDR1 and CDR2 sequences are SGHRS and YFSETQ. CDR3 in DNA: TGCGCCAGCAGCTCGACCTCCGGGGGGATTTATGGCTACACCTTC. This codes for CASSSTSGGIYGYTF.

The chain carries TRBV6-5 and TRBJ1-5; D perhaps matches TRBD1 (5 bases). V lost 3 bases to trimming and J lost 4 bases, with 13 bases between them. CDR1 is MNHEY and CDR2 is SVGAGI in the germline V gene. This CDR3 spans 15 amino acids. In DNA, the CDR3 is TGTGCCAGCAGTTATACCCCAGGGTTAAATCAGCCCCAGCATTTT. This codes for CASSYTPGLNQPQHF.